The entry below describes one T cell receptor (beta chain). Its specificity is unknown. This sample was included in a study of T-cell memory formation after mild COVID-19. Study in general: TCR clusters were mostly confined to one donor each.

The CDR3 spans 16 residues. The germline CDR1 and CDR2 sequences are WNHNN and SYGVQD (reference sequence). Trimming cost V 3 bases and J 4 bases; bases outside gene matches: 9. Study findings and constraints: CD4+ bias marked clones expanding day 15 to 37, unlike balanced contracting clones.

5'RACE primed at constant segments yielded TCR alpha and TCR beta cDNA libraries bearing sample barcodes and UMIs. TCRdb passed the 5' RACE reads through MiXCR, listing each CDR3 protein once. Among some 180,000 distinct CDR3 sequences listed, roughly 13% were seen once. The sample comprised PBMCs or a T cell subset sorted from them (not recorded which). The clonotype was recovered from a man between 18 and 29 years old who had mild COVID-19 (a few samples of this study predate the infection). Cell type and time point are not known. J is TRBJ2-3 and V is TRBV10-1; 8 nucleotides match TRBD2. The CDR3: CASSDAGGQYADTQYF. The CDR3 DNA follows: TGCGCCAGCAGTGATGCGGGGGGTCAGTATGCAGATACGCAGTATTTT.